By sample fraction, the clone carrying this T cell receptor beta chain is medium-sized. The antigen is not known. The library was built for alpha chains, so this beta chain is an off-target read and its size means little. The data stem from a study of spatial heterogeneity in lung cancer. For the study at large: Every unique TCR and UMI combination, on average, appeared more than ten times in raw reads. Study conclusions and caveats: Expanded alpha and beta TCR counts within tumors tracked tumor mutation counts. The counts of expanded TCRs, ubiquitous and regional, tracked ubiquitous and regional nonsynonymous mutations, respectively.

As for time point: sample taken at primary tumor resection. The germline V gene encodes CDR1 ENHRY and CDR2 SYGVKD. V was pared by 0 bases and J by 4 bases, with 10 bases between. The CDR3 spans 15 residues. TCRdb reanalysed the 5' RACE reads using MiXCR and keeps one entry per CDR3 protein. This table holds about 13,000 distinct CDR3 sequences, 5.1% found once. The chain carries TRBV10-3 and TRBJ1-5; D unclear. Sequencing used lung tumor tissue, obtained at surgery. The clonotype was recovered from a male donor with early-stage non-small cell lung cancer. The CDR3 loop reads CAISESVLGNQPQHF. In nucleotides, the CDR3 is TGTGCCATCAGTGAGTCGGTCCTTGGAAATCAGCCCCAGCATTTT.